The clone carrying this TCR beta chain has only one observation. Its antigen is as yet unknown. The sample is drawn from a study of OX40 agonist ivuxolimab in advanced cancers. About the study: Ivuxolimab, an agonistic anti-OX40 (CD134) antibody, was given to patients. Enrollees could have had prior anti-PD-1, anti-PD-L1 or anti-CTLA-4 therapy, which over 35% had received.

Study observations and caveats: On average, CD8+ T cells had more expanded clones than CD4+. Some patients without response likewise showed low normalized clonal expansion.

TCRdb keeps only in-frame clones here, not all; method: immunoSEQ multiplex PCR. The data show approximately 63,000 clones, more than 80% seen once. There are 15 residues in the CDR3. The V and J ends lost 2 bases and 4 bases, in that order; junction bases with no gene match: 4. Germline V gene sequence: CDR1 MGHRA, CDR2 YSYEKL. The specimen comprised CD4+ or CD8+ T cells sorted from blood, sampled in a trial of the OX40 agonist ivuxolimab. This receptor was taken from an adult with an advanced solid tumor such as melanoma, head and neck, liver or kidney cancer. This chain uses TRBV4-1 with TRBJ1-4; TRBD1 agrees at 7 bases. CDR3 DNA: TGCGCCAGCAGCCAAACGGGACAGATTAATGAAAAACTGTTTTTT. It is translated as CASSQTGQINEKLFF.